The 22 T cell receptor beta chains given below trace back to one sample, sequenced in a study of beta chain features in type 1 diabetes. Reverse transcription of all isolated RNA meant that expressed TCRB transcripts were sequenced. Assay: immunoSEQ multiplex PCR; the TCRdb copy retains only in-frame clones and omits some. The repertoire holds around 330,000 clones, more than 9.5% seen once, with more than 0.015% in the top ten. Sequenced: naive CD4+ T cells from blood. The receptors here all came from a woman between 25 and 40 years old in good health.

The chain uses TRBV2 and TRBJ2-1; 10 bases fit TRBD2. The CDR3 is 14 residues long. The trim removed 6 bases at V and 8 bases at J, leaving 7 bases unmatched. Looked up from germline, CDR1 is SNHLY and CDR2 is FYNNEI. This CDR3 reads CASSLAGEVDEQFF. DNA of the CDR3: TGTGCCAGCAGCCTAGCGGGAGAGGTCGATGAGCAGTTCTTC.

The sample holds a few counts of this clone. The gene calls are TRBV7-6 and TRBJ2-5, with 7 nucleotides matching TRBD2. Germline V gene sequence: CDR1 SGHVS, CDR2 FNYEAQ. The V segment lost 3 bases and the J segment 2 bases; nucleotides outside the gene matches: 6. This CDR3 comprises 15 residues. This CDR3 reads CASSLGLQLQETQYF. In DNA form, the CDR3 reads TGTGCCAGCAGCTTGGGACTACAACTACAAGAGACCCAGTACTTC.

This rearrangement joins TRBV2 to TRBJ2-5; 10 bases line up with TRBD2. The CDR3 is 17 amino acids. The V segment lost 6 bases and the J segment 5 bases; nucleotides outside the gene matches: 15. Germline CDR1 SNHLY, CDR2 FYNNEI. CDR3 residues: CASRAASGSRQWETQYF. In DNA form, the CDR3 reads TGTGCCAGCAGGGCAGCTAGCGGGAGCCGGCAGTGGGAGACCCAGTACTTC. Together with reference TRBV2 and TRBJ2-5, the CDR3 gives the full variable domain: EPEVTQTPSHQVTQMGQEVILRCVPISNHLYFYWYRQILGQKVEFLVSFYNNEISEKSEIFDDQFSVERPDGSNFTLKIRSTKLEDSAMYFCASRAASGSRQWETQYFGPGTRLLVL.

A few counts support this clone. The V gene is TRBV27, the J gene TRBJ2-2; TRBD2 matches at 10 bases. This CDR3 has 16 amino acids. J gave up 0 bases and V 5 bases, and 3 bases lay outside the gene matches. CDR1 and CDR2 from the germline V gene are MNHEY and SMNVEV (reference sequence). The CDR3 region is CASSHGLAANTGELFF. CDR3 nucleotides: TGTGCCAGCAGTCACGGACTAGCGGCGAACACCGGGGAGCTGTTTTTT.

In this sample, this clone turned up a few times. The rearrangement joins TRBV28 to TRBJ2-7; 7 bases are shared with TRBD1. The CDR3 has 13 residues. With 6 bases clipped from V and 6 bases from J, the junction kept 8 bases outside the gene matches. Looked up from germline, CDR1 is MDHEN and CDR2 is SYDVKM. The CDR3 nucleotides are TGTGCCAGCAGCACCGCGACAGGGATCGAGCAGTACTTC. Protein product: CASSTATGIEQYF.

This clone showed up just a few times. Written as DNA, the CDR3 is TGTGCCAGCAGCGTAGATCTAGAAGAGACCCAGTACTTC. Protein sequence: CASSVDLEETQYF. The genes are TRBV9 and TRBJ2-5; D uncertain. Germline assignment: CDR1 SGDLS and CDR2 YYNGEE. Trimming left V 0 bases short and J 3 bases short, with 6 bases between. The CDR3 is 13 amino acids.

Only a few counts were recorded for this clone. V and J are TRBV4-2 and TRBJ2-7, with 13 positions matching TRBD2. The CDR3 is 17 residues long. The V gene's germline CDR1 is LGHNA and CDR2 YNFKEQ. V lost 6 bases and J lost 7; bases outside the gene matches: 15. CDR3 region: CASRRIQGTSGIGEQYF. CDR3 bases: TGTGCCAGCAGACGTATACAGGGGACTAGCGGGATAGGAGAGCAGTACTTC.

The V call is TRBV7-6, the J call TRBJ2-1; 7 bases line up with TRBD1. The germline V gene encodes CDR1 SGHVS and CDR2 FNYEAQ. The CDR3 has 13 residues. The V and J ends lost 6 bases and 7 bases, in that order; junction bases with no gene match: 6. This chain's CDR3 is CASSTRGRNEQFF. In DNA, the CDR3 is TGTGCCAGCAGTACAAGGGGGCGAAATGAGCAGTTCTTC.

V and J are TRBV7-9 and TRBJ1-1; D is uncertain. The germline V and J ends were trimmed by 6 bases and 0 bases, with 8 bases remaining between them. The CDR3 is 13 residues long. Looked up from germline, CDR1 is SEHNR and CDR2 is FQNEAQ (reference sequence). The CDR3 DNA reads as TGTGCCAGCAGGATAGCGGTGAACACTGAAGCTTTCTTT. Its translation: CASRIAVNTEAFF.

This clone came up a few times. This chain links TRBV19 with TRBJ2-2; 10 bases match TRBD2. V was pared by 6 bases and J by 9 bases, with 10 bases of the junction left unmatched. CDR3 size: 15 residues. The germline V gene encodes CDR1 LNHDA and CDR2 SQIVND (reference sequence). Here the CDR3 DNA reads TGTGCCAGTAGAGGACTAGCGGCTAGCGCCCGGGAGCTGTTTTTT. This codes for CASRGLAASARELFF.

This chain connects TRBV11-2 to TRBJ1-1, with TRBD1 as a possible D gene (5 bases). CDR1 is SGHAT, CDR2 FQNNGV, per germline. Trimming stripped 1 base from V and 3 bases from J, with 15 bases between. The CDR3 loop spans 16 amino acids. Here the CDR3 DNA reads TGTGCCAGCAGCTTAGTCTCGCAGGGTCCATACACTGAAGCTTTCTTT. Amino acids: CASSLVSQGPYTEAFF.

This chain connects TRBV6-5 to TRBJ1-5; 9 nucleotides align to TRBD1. The CDR3 covers 15 residues. CDR1 and CDR2 (germline): MNHEY, SVGAGI. J gave up 1 base and V 5 bases, and 3 bases lay outside the gene matches. Here the CDR3 reads CASSVQGASNQPQHF. DNA of the CDR3: TGTGCCAGCAGTGTACAGGGGGCAAGCAATCAGCCCCAGCATTTT.

The rearrangement joins TRBV18 to TRBJ1-1; no reliable D call. This CDR3 is 13 amino acids long. Germline CDR1 reads KGHSH; CDR2 reads LQKENI. The V gene lost 3 bases and the J gene lost 5 bases, with 10 bases spanning the gap. For the CDR3, the DNA is TGTGCCAGCTCACCCACAGATTATACTGAAGCTTTCTTT. Residues: CASSPTDYTEAFF.

This clone was seen more than once but under ten times. The V call is TRBV18, the J call TRBJ2-1, with D tentatively TRBD2 (5 bases). Germline lookup yields CDR1 KGHSH and CDR2 LQKENI. Trimming stripped 2 bases from V and 5 bases from J, with 13 bases between. This CDR3 comprises 15 residues. The CDR3 sequence is CASSPRTGLHNEQFF. The CDR3 DNA reads as TGTGCCAGCTCACCAAGAACCGGACTGCACAATGAGCAGTTCTTC.

This clone has just a few counts. This chain links TRBV30 with TRBJ1-3; possible D gene TRBD1, 6 bases. Germline V lookup: CDR1 GTSNPN, CDR2 SVGIG (reference sequence). V was cut by 0 bases and J by 3 bases, with 9 bases left in between. The CDR3 has 14 residues. The DNA for the CDR3 is TGTGCCTGGAGTGTAGCAGGGGTTGGAAACACCATATATTTT. Translation gives CAWSVAGVGNTIYF.

This clone has only a few counts. The junction does not match germline at one end; this may be a read error. V and J are TRBV28 and TRBJ2-1; the match to TRBD2 covers 9 bases. Germline V gene sequence: CDR1 MDHEN, CDR2 SYDVKM. This CDR3 is 16 amino acids long. CDR3: CVSKVTGAGGYNEQFF. The CDR3 DNA reads as TGTGTCAGCAAGGTGACCGGGGCGGGAGGGTACAATGAGCAGTTCTTC.

This chain's CDR3 is CASSSQLGAGGPAGELFF. DNA of the CDR3: TGTGCCAGCAGCTCCCAGTTGGGTGCGGGAGGGCCGGCCGGGGAGCTGTTTTTT. The chain employs TRBV11-3 and TRBJ2-2; 9 bases map to TRBD2. Germline CDR1 reads SGHNT; CDR2 reads YENEEA. Trimming removed 4 bases from V and 6 bases from J; junction bases left unmatched: 15. The CDR3 totals 18 residues.

This chain uses TRBV29-1 with TRBJ2-2, with 12 nucleotides matching TRBD2. V was pared by 4 bases and J by 6 bases, with 9 bases of the junction left unmatched. CDR3 length equals 16 residues. Germline CDR1 and CDR2: SQVTM and ANQGSEA. The CDR3 reads CSVGTSGALNAGELFF. CDR3 nucleotides: TGCAGCGTTGGGACTAGCGGGGCCCTAAACGCCGGGGAGCTGTTTTTT.

The chain is built from TRBV7-3 and TRBJ1-1, with TRBD1 matching over 9 bases. Germline trimming cut 5 bases from V and 1 base from J; bases unmatched to any gene: 5. CDR1 is SGHTA, CDR2 FQGTGA, per germline. The CDR3 has 15 residues. Here the CDR3 reads CASSKRQGGNTEAFF. The CDR3 bases are TGTGCCAGCAGCAAAAGACAGGGGGGGAACACTGAAGCTTTCTTT.

This clone has just a few counts. V and J are TRBV4-3 and TRBJ1-5; 7 nucleotides match TRBD1. Germline V CDR1 and CDR2: LGHNA, YSLEER. The CDR3 spans 15 residues. J was trimmed by 5 bases and V by 4 bases; bases with no gene match: 8. The CDR3 protein is CASSLHRGWDQPQHF. CDR3 coding DNA: TGCGCCAGCAGCCTTCACAGGGGATGGGATCAGCCCCAGCATTTT.

This clone came up a few times. V usage is TRBV5-4 and J usage is TRBJ1-4; 8 nucleotides align to TRBD1. Germline loops: CDR1 SGHNT, CDR2 YYREEE (reference sequence). This CDR3 has 17 residues. Trimming cost V 4 bases and J 10 bases; bases outside gene matches: 18. The CDR3 nucleotides are TGTGCCAGCAGCCCCAAAAACGGACAGGGAGGGGATGGAAAACTGTTTTTT. This translates into CASSPKNGQGGDGKLFF.

This clone was counted only a few times. Here the CDR3 reads CATRGTSSNTEAFF. As DNA, the CDR3 is TGTGCCACCAGAGGGACTTCTTCGAACACTGAAGCTTTCTTT. The J gene is TRBJ1-1, the V gene TRBV19; D possibly corresponds to TRBD1 (5 bases). This CDR3 has 14 amino acids. Germline CDR1 and CDR2: LNHDA and SQIVND (reference sequence). V lost 10 bases to trimming and J lost 1 base, with 16 bases between them.